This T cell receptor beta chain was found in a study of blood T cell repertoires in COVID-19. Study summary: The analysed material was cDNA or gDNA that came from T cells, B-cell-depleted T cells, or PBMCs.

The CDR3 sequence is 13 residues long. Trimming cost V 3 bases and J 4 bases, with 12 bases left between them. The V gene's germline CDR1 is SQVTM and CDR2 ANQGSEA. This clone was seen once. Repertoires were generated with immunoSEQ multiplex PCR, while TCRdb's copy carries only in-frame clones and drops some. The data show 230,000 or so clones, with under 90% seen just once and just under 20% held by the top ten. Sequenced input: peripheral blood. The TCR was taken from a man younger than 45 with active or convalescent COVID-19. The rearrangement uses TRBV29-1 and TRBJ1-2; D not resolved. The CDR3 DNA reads TGCAGCGTTGAGGAGACTGGCGTCTATGGCTACACCTTC. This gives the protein CSVEETGVYGYTF.